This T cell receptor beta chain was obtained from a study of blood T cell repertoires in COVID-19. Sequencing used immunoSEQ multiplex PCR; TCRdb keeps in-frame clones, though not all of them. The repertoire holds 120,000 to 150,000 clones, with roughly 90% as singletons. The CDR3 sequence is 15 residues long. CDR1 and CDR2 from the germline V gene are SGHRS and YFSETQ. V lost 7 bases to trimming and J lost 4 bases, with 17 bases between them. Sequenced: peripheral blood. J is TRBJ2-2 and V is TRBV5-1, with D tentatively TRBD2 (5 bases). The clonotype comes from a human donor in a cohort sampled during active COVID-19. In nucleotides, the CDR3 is TGCGCCAGCTCGACGAACGTCGAGGGCACCGGGGAGCTGTTTTTT. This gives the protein CASSTNVEGTGELFF.